The sequence of this TCR beta chain was determined in a study of blood T cell repertoires in COVID-19. Study in general: Some COVID-19 samples were acute and others convalescent; all came from the United States, Italy and Spain. T cells, B-cell-depleted T cells, or PBMCs provided the cDNA or gDNA that served as material.

Authors' data handling: Nucleated cell number was recorded as an estimate derived from reference gene primer amplification. The table came from immunoSEQ multiplex PCR; TCRdb's copy has only in-frame clones and leaves some out. For V, J and clone size, that table is used; D and trimming come from the DNA. The sample holds some 310,000 clones; roughly 91% are singletons and the top ten take 1%. Trimming left V 0 bases short and J 3 bases short, with 12 bases between. Germline V gives CDR1 SGHRS, CDR2 YFSETQ. This CDR3 is built from 15 residues. J is TRBJ2-5 and V is TRBV5-1; possibly TRBD2 for D (5 bases). The source is a man over 45 with active or convalescent COVID-19. Sequenced: peripheral blood. The CDR3 protein is CASSLDGMEKETQYF. The CDR3 coding sequence is TGCGCCAGCAGCTTGGACGGGATGGAGAAAGAGACCCAGTACTTC.